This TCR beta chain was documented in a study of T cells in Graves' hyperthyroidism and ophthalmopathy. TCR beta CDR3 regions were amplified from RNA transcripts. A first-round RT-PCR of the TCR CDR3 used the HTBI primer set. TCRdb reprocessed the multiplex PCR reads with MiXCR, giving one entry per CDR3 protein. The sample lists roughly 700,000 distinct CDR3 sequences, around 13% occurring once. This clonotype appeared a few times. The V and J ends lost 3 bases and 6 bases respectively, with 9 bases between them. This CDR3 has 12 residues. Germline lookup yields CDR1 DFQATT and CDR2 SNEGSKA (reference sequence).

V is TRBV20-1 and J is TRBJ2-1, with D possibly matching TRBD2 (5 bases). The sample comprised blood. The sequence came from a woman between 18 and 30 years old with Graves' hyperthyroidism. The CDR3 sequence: CSARSEGNEQFF. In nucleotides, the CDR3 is TGCAGTGCTAGGTCCGAGGGCAATGAGCAGTTCTTC.